This is a list of T cell receptor beta chains from one sample in a study of cytomegalovirus exposure and HLA in healthy donors. The assay was immunoSEQ multiplex PCR, and TCRdb's table has in-frame clones only and misses some. The sample yields some 180,000 clones, roughly 74% seen once. The sequenced sample was PBMCs. The receptors were sampled from a woman in her twenties or thirties in good health and CMV-seropositive. Each CDR3 is given with its conserved first and last residue. A D gene is named only where the DNA matches it firmly. Size tells how often a clone was seen (once, few, many) or the class of an expanded clone, and some rows leave it out.

V	D	size	J	CDR3	DNA
TRBV2	.	.	TRBJ1-6	CASSEDRAQGSPLHF	TGTGCCAGCAGTGAAGACAGGGCCCAGGGATCACCCCTCCACTTT
TRBV5-1	TRBD1	.	TRBJ1-3	CASSLVAGGGNTIYF	TGCGCCAGCAGCTTGGTGGCAGGGGGTGGAAACACCATATATTTT
TRBV7-3	.	.	TRBJ2-2	CASTLGGSTGELFF	TGTGCCAGCACCTTGGGCGGGTCCACCGGGGAGCTGTTTTTT
TRBV6-5	.	.	TRBJ1-6	CASTRTSNSPLHF	TGTGCCAGCACCAGAACGTCGAATTCACCCCTCCACTTT
TRBV19	TRBD1	.	TRBJ1-5	CASSTRQGALSQPQHF	TGTGCCAGTAGTACCAGGCAGGGGGCCCTCAGTCAGCCCCAGCATTTT
TRBV10-3	TRBD1	few	TRBJ1-1	CAISDVRDRAIPGTEAFF	TGTGCCATCAGTGACGTACGGGACAGGGCTATTCCCGGGACTGAAGCTTTCTTT
TRBV30	.	once	TRBJ1-4	CAWSWKQGLKEKLFF	TGTGCCTGGAGTTGGAAACAGGGACTAAAGGAAAAACTGTTTTTT
TRBV10-3	TRBD2	.	TRBJ2-1	CAISEQLAGFHEQFF	TGTGCCATCAGTGAGCAACTAGCGGGATTTCATGAGCAGTTCTTC
TRBV4-2	.	few	TRBJ1-2	CASSQDSEDYGYTF	TGTGCCAGCAGCCAAGACTCAGAAGACTATGGCTACACCTTC
TRBV5-6	.	few	TRBJ1-4	CASSLLTGPMEKLFF	TGTGCCAGCAGCTTGCTGACAGGACCCATGGAAAAACTGTTTTTT
TRBV11-2	.	.	TRBJ1-6	CASSLGAGSTNSPLHF	TGTGCCAGCAGCTTAGGGGCGGGGTCCACGAATTCACCCCTCCACTTT
TRBV30	.	once	TRBJ1-6	CAWSVSEFRVHNSPLHF	TGTGCCTGGAGTGTATCAGAATTCCGGGTGCATAATTCACCCCTCCACTTT
TRBV4-2	.	.	TRBJ2-7	CASSQDLTGGVYEQYF	TGTGCCAGCAGCCAAGATCTTACAGGTGGGGTGTACGAGCAGTACTTC
TRBV4-3	TRBD2	.	TRBJ2-3	CASSQLAGGRTGDTQYF	TGCGCCAGCAGCCAACTCGCTGGCGGGAGAACGGGGGATACGCAGTATTTT
TRBV10-3	TRBD1	.	TRBJ1-3	CAISESERTGVRDTIYF	TGTGCCATCAGTGAGTCCGAACGGACAGGGGTTCGGGACACCATATATTTT
TRBV30	.	once	TRBJ1-1	CAWSVQPGAEAFF	TGTGCCTGGAGTGTACAACCAGGCGCTGAAGCTTTCTTT
TRBV2	TRBD1	.	TRBJ2-7	CASSVKGQGASEQYF	TGTGCCAGCAGTGTTAAGGGACAGGGGGCATCCGAGCAGTACTTC
TRBV21-1	.	.	TRBJ1-2	CASSKEGQGDYGYTF	TGTGCCAGCAGCAAAGAGGGACAGGGCGACTATGGCTACACCTTC
TRBV6-1	.	.	TRBJ1-5	CASSAPTDSNQPQHF	TGTGCCAGCAGTGCTCCGACAGATAGCAATCAGCCCCAGCATTTT
TRBV7-9	TRBD2	few	TRBJ2-5	CASSLLDGAGVKETQYF	TGTGCCAGCAGCTTATTAGATGGGGCGGGAGTAAAAGAGACCCAGTACTTC
TRBV27	.	few	TRBJ1-5	CASSLNRASNQPQHF	TGTGCCAGCAGTTTAAACAGGGCAAGCAATCAGCCCCAGCATTTT
TRBV7-9	TRBD1	.	TRBJ1-3	CASRSSPPGRGAGNTIYF	TGTGCCAGCAGATCAAGTCCCCCCGGCAGGGGGGCTGGAAACACCATATATTTT
TRBV25-1	.	.	TRBJ2-5	CASRTGLQETQYF	TGTGCCAGCAGAACAGGGTTACAAGAGACCCAGTACTTC
TRBV7-7	TRBD1	.	TRBJ2-3	CASSQGQGNTDTQYF	TGTGCTAGCAGCCAGGGACAGGGGAACACAGATACGCAGTATTTT
TRBV28	.	.	TRBJ2-7	CASRIRGTGYEQYF	TGTGCCAGCAGAATAAGGGGAACAGGCTACGAGCAGTACTTC
TRBV28	.	.	TRBJ1-6	CASSLAGGTNSPLHF	TGTGCCAGCAGTTTAGCCGGGGGAACTAATTCACCCCTCCACTTT
TRBV19	TRBD1	.	TRBJ1-5	CASSYRGEGQPQHF	TGTGCCAGTAGTTACAGGGGAGAGGGGCAGCCCCAGCATTTT
TRBV9	TRBD2	.	TRBJ2-3	CASSVAGTSTSTDTQYF	TGTGCCAGCAGCGTAGCCGGGACTAGCACTAGCACAGATACGCAGTATTTT
TRBV27	.	.	TRBJ2-1	CAYNYNEQFF	TGTGCCTACAATTACAATGAGCAGTTCTTC
TRBV5-4	.	.	TRBJ1-4	CASSEEWGPGEKLFF	TGTGCCAGCAGCGAGGAGTGGGGGCCGGGTGAAAAACTGTTTTTT
TRBV29-1	.	.	TRBJ2-7	CSVRGQSLSYEQYF	TGCAGCGTTCGAGGACAGTCCCTTTCCTACGAGCAGTACTTC
TRBV10-1	.	.	TRBJ2-1	CASSDQGRWNEQFF	TGCGCCAGCAGTGACCAGGGCAGATGGAATGAGCAGTTCTTC
TRBV5-1	TRBD2	.	TRBJ2-7	CASSFGTSGPYEQYF	TGCGCCAGCAGCTTCGGGACTAGCGGCCCCTACGAGCAGTACTTC
TRBV5-1	.	.	TRBJ2-7	CASSLTQATYEQYF	TGCGCCAGCAGCTTGACGCAGGCGACCTACGAGCAGTACTTC
TRBV19	.	.	TRBJ1-1	CASSPRMRNPLNTEAFF	TGTGCCAGTAGCCCTCGAATGAGGAACCCCTTGAACACTGAAGCTTTCTTT
TRBV28	.	.	TRBJ1-1	CASSLLAQGEGGTEAFF	TGTGCCAGCAGTTTGCTAGCCCAAGGGGAGGGGGGCACTGAAGCTTTCTTT
TRBV19	TRBD1	.	TRBJ2-7	CASSIGTGAYEQYF	TGTGCCAGTAGCATCGGGACAGGGGCCTACGAGCAGTACTTC
TRBV2	TRBD2	.	TRBJ2-3	CASSPRTSGGTDTQYF	TGTGCCAGCAGTCCTAGGACTAGCGGGGGGACAGATACGCAGTATTTT
TRBV11-2	TRBD2	.	TRBJ2-5	CASSAPGTSGQETQYF	TGTGCCAGCAGCGCCCCCGGGACTAGCGGCCAAGAGACCCAGTACTTC
TRBV29-1	TRBD2	.	TRBJ2-1	CSVRAGGNEQFF	TGCAGCGTCAGGGCGGGGGGCAATGAGCAGTTCTTC
TRBV30	.	few	TRBJ2-5	CAWSSEVRGTQYF	TGTGCCTGGAGTTCGGAGGTCAGGGGGACCCAGTACTTC
TRBV6-4	TRBD2	.	TRBJ2-2	CASPRLAGATGELFF	TGTGCCAGTCCTAGACTAGCGGGGGCCACCGGGGAGCTGTTTTTT
TRBV10-3	TRBD1	.	TRBJ2-1	CAISESSGTGAYNEQFF	TGTGCCATCAGTGAATCCTCCGGGACAGGGGCCTACAATGAGCAGTTCTTC
TRBV5-1	.	.	TRBJ2-7	CATCEGGADYEQYF	TGCGCCACCTGCGAGGGGGGGGCAGACTACGAGCAGTACTTC
TRBV5-1	TRBD2	.	TRBJ2-5	CASSSGTSGYQETQYF	TGCGCCAGCAGCTCCGGGACTAGCGGCTACCAAGAGACCCAGTACTTC
TRBV5-3	.	.	TRBJ1-6	CARSSGVIGSPLHF	TGTGCCAGAAGCTCAGGGGTAATTGGCTCACCCCTCCACTTT